These 13 T cell receptor beta chains came from one sample sequenced in a study of T cells in Graves' hyperthyroidism and ophthalmopathy. RNA transcripts gave rise to amplified TCR beta CDR3 regions. In the first-round RT-PCR of the TCR CDR3, the HTBI primer set was used. TCRdb recomputed calls from the multiplex PCR reads with MiXCR, one row per CDR3 protein. The sample contains about 640,000 distinct CDR3 sequences, about 20% of which appear only once. The specimen sequenced was blood. Receptor source: a man aged 25-40 years with Graves' ophthalmopathy.

This clonotype was observed a few times. The DNA for the CDR3 is TGTGCCAGCAGTGTCCGGGGCCCTTCTGACACTGAAGCTTTCTTT. This sequence encodes CASSVRGPSDTEAFF. The chain is built from TRBV12-3 or TRBV12-4 and TRBJ1-1; D is perhaps TRBD1 (5 bases). The V gene lost 5 bases and the J gene lost 3 bases, with 16 bases spanning the gap. The CDR3 covers 15 residues.

Comment on this clonotype: This may be a read error: a much more frequent sequence differs by one nucleotide. V and J are TRBV30 and TRBJ1-1; maybe TRBD1 (6 bases). From germline, CDR1 is GTSNPN and CDR2 SVGIG (reference sequence). CDR3 size: 14 residues. The CDR3 protein is CAWSVGGPGTEASF. DNA for the CDR3: TGTGCCTGGAGTGTTGGGGGGCCGGGCACTGAAGCTTCCTTT.

This clonotype occurred many times. The chain couples TRBV3-1 to TRBJ2-1; TRBD1 matches 9 bases. Per the germline V gene, CDR1 is LGHDT and CDR2 is YNNKEL (reference sequence). The CDR3 has 17 amino acids. Trimming removed 4 bases from V and 3 bases from J; junction bases left unmatched: 10. The CDR3 coding sequence is TGTGCCAGCAGCCGCCCCGGGACAGGGAACGGCTACAATGAGCAGTTCTTC. It codes for CASSRPGTGNGYNEQFF.

The chain carries TRBV7-4 and TRBJ1-5; D ambiguous. The CDR3 sequence is 13 residues long. The V end was cut by 4 bases, the J end by 7 bases, with 11 bases between. CDR1 is SGHVT, CDR2 SQSDAQ, per germline. CDR3 loop: CASSWPGFQPQHF. The CDR3 coding sequence is TGTGCCAGCAGCTGGCCCGGCTTCCAGCCCCAGCATTTT.

This clonotype showed up just a few times. V usage is TRBV30 and J usage is TRBJ2-2; 7 bases map to TRBD1. Germline loops: CDR1 GTSNPN, CDR2 SVGIG (reference sequence). The CDR3 totals 15 residues. The J segment lost 4 bases and the V segment lost 4 bases, leaving 9 bases of the junction unmatched. The chain's CDR3 is CAWTLGTVRTGELFF. The CDR3 region has the DNA TGTGCCTGGACCCTAGGGACAGTCCGCACCGGGGAGCTGTTTTTT. Together with reference TRBV30 and TRBJ2-2, the CDR3 gives the full variable domain: SQTIHQWPATLVQPVGSPLSLECTVEGTSNPNLYWYRQAAGRGLQLLFYSVGIGQISSEVPQNLSASRPQDRQFILSSKKLLLSDSGFYLCAWTLGTVRTGELFFGEGSRLTVL.

The gene calls are TRBV7-8 and TRBJ2-5; TRBD2 agrees at 12 bases. This CDR3 has 18 amino acids. Germline CDR1 reads SGHVS; CDR2 reads FQNEAQ. V was clipped by 11 bases and J by 1 base; unmatched bases: 17. CDR3: CAGSLAGGPYSTQETQYF. The CDR3 DNA reads TGTGCCGGCTCGCTAGCGGGAGGGCCCTACTCGACCCAAGAGACCCAGTACTTC.

The chain links TRBV14 to TRBJ2-3; TRBD2 might be the D (5 bases). Trimming stripped 4 bases from V and 5 bases from J, with 13 bases between. Germline loops: CDR1 SGHDN, CDR2 FVKESK. The CDR3 spans 14 residues. The CDR3 DNA reads as TGTGCCAGCAGCCCTACCGGACGGGAAGATACGCAGTATTTT. Its translation is CASSPTGREDTQYF.

At least ten counts were recorded for this clonotype. The DNA of the CDR3 is TGTGCCAGTAGTTCTCGTGCTCTAGCGTACAATGAGCAGTTCTTC. Protein: CASSSRALAYNEQFF. V is TRBV19 and J is TRBJ2-1; the D gene is possibly TRBD2 (6 bases). Germline V lookup: CDR1 LNHDA, CDR2 SQIVND (reference sequence). Trimming shortened V by 5 bases and J by 4 bases, and 15 bases separated the two germline ends. This CDR3 has 15 amino acids.

The V and J genes are TRBV19 and TRBJ2-6; D is ambiguous. CDR1 LNHDA and CDR2 SQIVND come from the germline V gene (reference sequence). The CDR3 has 15 residues. V gave up 2 bases and J gave up 0 bases, with 5 bases separating them. The CDR3 here is CASSITVSGANVLTF. CDR3 sequence (DNA): TGTGCCAGTAGTATAACGGTCTCTGGGGCCAACGTCCTGACTTTC.

This chain joins TRBV4-3 and TRBJ2-2; D might be TRBD2 (6 bases). Germline V CDR1 and CDR2: LGHNA, YSLEER. The CDR3 totals 13 residues. With 7 bases removed from V and 4 bases from J, the gap between germline ends came to 10 bases. CDR3 coding DNA: TGCGCCAGCATGGCCGGGAGCACCGGGGAGCTGTTTTTT. Translating gives CASMAGSTGELFF.

The rearrangement joins TRBV9 to TRBJ1-1; TRBD1 aligns across 9 bases. Germline V gene data show CDR1 as SGDLS and CDR2 as YYNGEE. The V segment lost 5 bases and the J segment 0 bases; nucleotides outside the gene matches: 8. This CDR3 spans 16 amino acids. Here the CDR3 DNA reads TGTGCCAGCAGGCCCCCGGGACAGGGATTGAACACTGAAGCTTTCTTT. Amino acid sequence: CASRPPGQGLNTEAFF.

In this sample, this clonotype turned up a few times. This chain uses TRBV12-3 or TRBV12-4 with TRBJ2-1; TRBD2 matches at 7 bases. V dropped 7 bases and J dropped 10; count of bases not matched to a gene: 22. The CDR3 loop spans 17 amino acids. The CDR3 reads CASTQVGGGPEWGEQFF. CDR3 bases: TGTGCCAGCACCCAGGTGGGGGGAGGGCCTGAATGGGGGGAGCAGTTCTTC.

The sample holds a few counts of this clonotype. The chain couples TRBV27 to TRBJ2-6; 9 bases fit TRBD1. Trimming took 7 bases from V and 1 from J; bases not matched to a gene: 5. This CDR3 spans 16 amino acids. Germline loops: CDR1 MNHEY, CDR2 SMNVEV (reference sequence). CDR3 bases: TGTGCCAGCATAGGACAGGGGCCATCTGGGGCCAACGTCCTGACTTTC. Amino acids: CASIGQGPSGANVLTF. Drawing the rest from reference TRBV27 and TRBJ2-6, the complete variable domain is EAQVTQNPRYLITVTGKKLTVTCSQNMNHEYMSWYRQDPGLGLRQIYYSMNVEVTDKGDVPEGYKVSRKEKRNFPLILESPSPNQTSLYFCASIGQGPSGANVLTFGAGSRLTVL.